Below are 2 T cell receptor beta chains sequenced from a single sample in a study of T cell repertoires in cytomegalovirus infection. TCRdb re-derived calls from the reads in MiXCR, one entry per CDR3 protein. The sample comprises approximately 43,000 distinct CDR3 sequences, about 20% of which are singletons, and less than 20% rests with the top ten. Their target antigens are unknown. Sequenced input: PBMCs, sequenced either directly or after in vitro stimulation (not recorded which). The receptors originated from a human donor in good health (CMV status not recorded). Some clones in this sample may be carry-over from other donors' samples.

This chain connects TRBV25-1 to TRBJ2-7; D uncertain. Germline V gene lookup returns CDR1 MGHDK and CDR2 SYGVNS. The CDR3 loop spans 16 amino acids. The germline V and J ends were trimmed by 3 bases and 3 bases, with 18 bases remaining between them. CDR3 loop: CASSDSSRVSGYEQYF. CDR3 in DNA: TGTGCCAGCAGTGATTCCTCACGGGTCTCGGGCTACGAGCAGTACTTC.

This chain links TRBV2 with TRBJ1-1, with D possibly TRBD1 on 6 matching bases. V gave up 6 bases and J gave up 4 bases, with 9 bases separating them. The CDR3 contains 12 residues. Looked up from germline, CDR1 is SNHLY and CDR2 is FYNNEI. The CDR3 here is CASSTGSTEAFF. CDR3 sequence (DNA): TGTGCCAGCAGCACAGGGAGCACTGAAGCTTTCTTT.